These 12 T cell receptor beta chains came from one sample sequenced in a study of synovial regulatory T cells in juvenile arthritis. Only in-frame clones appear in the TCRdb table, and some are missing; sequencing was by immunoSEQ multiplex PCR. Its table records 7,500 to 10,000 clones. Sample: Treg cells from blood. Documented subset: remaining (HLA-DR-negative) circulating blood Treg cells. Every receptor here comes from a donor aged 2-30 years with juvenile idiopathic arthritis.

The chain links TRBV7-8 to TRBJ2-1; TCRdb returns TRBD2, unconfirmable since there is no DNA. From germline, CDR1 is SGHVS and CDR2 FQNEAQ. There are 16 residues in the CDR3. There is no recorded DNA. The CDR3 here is CASSLASSGRWDEQFF.

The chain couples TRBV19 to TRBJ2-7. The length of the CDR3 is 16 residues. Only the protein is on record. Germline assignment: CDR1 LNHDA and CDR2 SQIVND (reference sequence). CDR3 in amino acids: CASSRWAPGRAYEQYF.

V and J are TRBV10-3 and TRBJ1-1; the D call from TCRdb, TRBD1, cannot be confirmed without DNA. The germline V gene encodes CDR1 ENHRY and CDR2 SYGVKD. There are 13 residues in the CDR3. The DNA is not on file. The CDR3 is CAIRYTGDTEAFF.

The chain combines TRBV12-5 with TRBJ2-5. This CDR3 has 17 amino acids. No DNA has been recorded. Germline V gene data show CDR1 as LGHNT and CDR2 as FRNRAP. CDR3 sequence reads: CASGSGTLRWGQETQYF.

CDR3 loop: CASSPKQGFNHGYTF. The chain couples TRBV18 to TRBJ1-2; TCRdb selects TRBD1, and the lack of DNA leaves this call unchecked. The CDR3 spans 15 residues. No DNA appears here. CDR1 is KGHSH and CDR2 is LQKENI in the germline V gene.

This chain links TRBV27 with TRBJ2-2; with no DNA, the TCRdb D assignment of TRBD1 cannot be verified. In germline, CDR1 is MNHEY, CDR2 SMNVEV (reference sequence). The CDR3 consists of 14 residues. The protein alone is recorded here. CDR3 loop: CATSRQTNTGELFF.

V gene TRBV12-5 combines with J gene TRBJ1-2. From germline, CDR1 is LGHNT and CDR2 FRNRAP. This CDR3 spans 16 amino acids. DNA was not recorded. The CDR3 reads CASGLVLATANYGYTF.

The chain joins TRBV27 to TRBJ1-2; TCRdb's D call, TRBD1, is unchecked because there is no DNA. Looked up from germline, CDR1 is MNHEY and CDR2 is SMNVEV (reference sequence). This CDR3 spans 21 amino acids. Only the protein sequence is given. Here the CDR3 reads CASSFSHFRDRGRRPRYGYTF.

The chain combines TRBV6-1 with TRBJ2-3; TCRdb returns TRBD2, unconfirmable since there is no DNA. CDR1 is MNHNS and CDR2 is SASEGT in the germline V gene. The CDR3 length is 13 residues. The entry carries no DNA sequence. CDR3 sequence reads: CASIRLATDTQYF.

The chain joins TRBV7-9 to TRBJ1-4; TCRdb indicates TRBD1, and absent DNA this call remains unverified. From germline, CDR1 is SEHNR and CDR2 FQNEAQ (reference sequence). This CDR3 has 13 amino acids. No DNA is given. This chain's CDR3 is CASSLDSDEKLFF.

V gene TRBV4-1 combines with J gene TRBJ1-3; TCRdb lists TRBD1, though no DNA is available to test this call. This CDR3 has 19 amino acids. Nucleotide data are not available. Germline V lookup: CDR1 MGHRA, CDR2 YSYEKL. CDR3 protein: CASSQVSPRRHISGNTIYF.

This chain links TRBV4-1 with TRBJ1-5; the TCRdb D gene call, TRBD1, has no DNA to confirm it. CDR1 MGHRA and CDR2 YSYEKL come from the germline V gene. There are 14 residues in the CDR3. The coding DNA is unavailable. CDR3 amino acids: CASSQRQANQPQHF.